This TCR beta chain was documented in a study of blood T cell repertoires in COVID-19 (dated by TCRdb to the early 2020s). At the level of the whole study: Collaborator samples came from the United States, Italy and Spain and covered acute and convalescent phases of COVID-19. The sample metadata nearly always contained a de-identified subject ID, COVID-19 status, age in years and sex. A freely available public database, intended as a resource for researchers studying the immune response to SARS-CoV-2, is where the repertoires were released. Subjects who had been exposed to COVID-19, were actively infected with it, or had recovered from it provided the deeply sampled blood TCRbeta repertoires that made up the dataset. Where available, HLA class I and class II types were obtained from metadata supplied by the sample provider rather than from assay-based typing. Samples came from the ongoing ImmuneRACE study (first 160 participants) plus 1,254 subjects from 6 global collaborators. The material from the prospective study consisted of cDNA or gDNA derived from T cells, B-cell-depleted T cells, or PBMCs. What the authors observed across the whole study: The quantity of clinical and demographic metadata differed by source and by participant and was supplied without curation.

Comments on this clone: The specificity of this receptor is unknown. The sample holds no much larger clone one base away, and base qualities are not on file.

V is shortened by 2 bases, J by 1 base, and the region joining them spans 6 bases. Its CDR3 holds 14 amino acids, cysteine through phenylalanine. Kept here is only the CDR3 DNA, which spans 42 bases and is read in frame from base 1. The germline V gene supplies CDR1 KGHSH and CDR2 LQKENI. The immunoSEQ Assay, a bias-controlled multiplex PCR, was used to amplify TCRbeta CDR3 regions from genomic DNA. As for the original processing: The number of nucleated cells in each sample was estimated by amplification of reference gene primers within the assay. To quantify the absolute abundance of each unique TCRbeta CDR3 rearrangement, sequence reads were collapsed and filtered. Productive Simpson clonality was computed per sample as the square root of Simpson's diversity index over productive rearrangements. TCRdb limited this immuneACCESS table to in-frame rearrangements with V and J called. A share of clones is missing; checked studies link under half to unresolved V genes, and the rest is unexplained. V, J and clone size reflect that table, while D and trimming were determined from the DNA. Within this sample are 300,000 or so clones, with 85% to 90% of them counted one time only. 1% to 1.5% of the sample belongs to the ten largest clones.

Each collaborating institution followed its own protocols to collect whole blood in K2EDTA tubes. For TCRbeta analysis, collaborators shipped samples as frozen whole blood, isolated PBMCs, or DNA extracted from either of those sample types. The sequence links TRBV18 to TRBJ1-5, with an unclear D gene assignment. What was sequenced was peripheral blood. The source of this sequence is a man between 70 and 80 years old with acute or convalescent COVID-19. The nucleotide sequence is TGTGCCAGCTCACCAAAGGAGAGCAATCAGCCCCAGCATTTT. Its protein is CASSPKESNQPQHF.